This TCR beta chain was profiled in a study of PD-1 blockade in classical Hodgkin lymphoma. Whole-study context: Nivolumab dosed at 3 mg/kg went to patients intravenously every 2 weeks.

This CDR3 is 13 amino acids long. V was pared by 2 bases and J by 1 base, with 5 bases between. Per germline, CDR1 SGHVS and CDR2 FQNEAQ. Findings and limits, study-wide: Complete responders entered with baseline diversity on par with newly diagnosed patients, the results showed.

Produced via immunoSEQ multiplex PCR; TCRdb's table is partial and in-frame only. This table holds under 20,000 clones, approximately 77% found once. On this clone: The antigen is unknown.

Noted time point: cycle 4 day 1 (C4D1), after 6 weeks of nivolumab. Relapse was seen in all patients after autologous stem cell transplantation, and brentuximab vedotin exposure was variable. Purification of CD4+ T cells from thawed PBMCs was performed via magnetic negative selection. Under best response, outcomes were complete response, partial response or progressive disease. The rearrangement joins TRBV7-8 to TRBJ1-1; no definite D call. This TCR derives from a human donor with classical Hodgkin lymphoma. The source was CD4+ T cells from blood, collected before the fourth cycle of nivolumab. The CDR3 protein is CASSLRWNTEAFF. The CDR3 DNA reads as TGTGCCAGCAGCTTAAGATGGAACACTGAAGCTTTCTTT.